Below, 2 T cell receptor beta chains from the same sample are listed, as sequenced in a study of beta chain features in type 1 diabetes. The entirety of the isolated RNA underwent reverse transcription, so expressed TCRB transcripts were sequenced. Produced via immunoSEQ multiplex PCR; TCRdb's table is partial and in-frame only. The sample includes around 99,000 clones, approximately 39% seen only once; the top ten take around 0.07%. The material sequenced was stem cell memory CD4+ T cells from blood. The source is a woman under 30 in good health.

This clone was counted only a few times. DNA for the CDR3: TGTGCCAGCAGCTTGGATGTCGGGACAGTCTCTCAAGCTTTCTTT. The encoded protein is CASSLDVGTVSQAFF. The genes are TRBV5-6 and TRBJ1-1; TRBD1 aligns across 7 bases. The V and J ends lost 0 bases and 9 bases, in that order; junction bases with no gene match: 11. The CDR3 has 15 amino acids. Germline loops: CDR1 SGHDT, CDR2 YYEEEE.

The V gene is TRBV7-8, the J gene TRBJ2-7, with a weak D call TRBD1 (5 bases). Germline V gene lookup returns CDR1 SGHVS and CDR2 FQNEAQ. V shed 5 bases and J shed 3 bases, with 20 bases lying between them. CDR3 length: 16 amino acids. The CDR3 DNA follows: TGTGCCAGCAGCCCCCTAGGGGCAGGGTGGGTCTACGAGCAGTACTTC. Translated, it gives CASSPLGAGWVYEQYF. The variable domain in full, completed from reference TRBV7-8 and TRBJ2-7, reads GAGVSQSPRYKVAKRGQDVALRCDPISGHVSLFWYQQALGQGPEFLTYFQNEAQLDKSGLPSDRFFAERPEGSVSTLKIQRTQQEDSAVYLCASSPLGAGWVYEQYFGPGTRLTVT.